The 21 T cell receptor beta chains listed next were all sequenced from one sample in a study of blood T cell repertoires in COVID-19. The method was immunoSEQ multiplex PCR; TCRdb's version includes in-frame clones alone and lacks a portion of them. Seen here are more than 90,000 clones, approximately 80% observed once, and the top ten hold 0.7% to 1%. The sequenced sample consisted of peripheral blood. These receptors all come from a woman between 65 and 79 years old with acute or convalescent COVID-19.

J is TRBJ2-2 and V is TRBV7-6; D is perhaps TRBD2 (6 bases). This CDR3 has 14 amino acids. From germline, CDR1 is SGHVS and CDR2 FNYEAQ. Deletions cut 3 bases from V and 6 bases from J, with 11 bases between. The CDR3 DNA is TGTGCCAGCAGCTTTAGTAGGAGGGCCGGGGAGCTGTTTTTT. As protein: CASSFSRRAGELFF. The whole variable domain, filled in from reference TRBV7-6 and TRBJ2-2, reads GAGVSQSPRYKVTKRGQDVALRCDPISGHVSLYWYRQALGQGPEFLTYFNYEAQQDKSGLPNDRFSAERPEGSISTLTIQRTEQRDSAMYRCASSFSRRAGELFFGEGSRLTVL.

The chain recombines TRBV6-5 with TRBJ2-7; TRBD1 is a possible D gene (6 bases). Germline CDR1 MNHEY, CDR2 SVGAGI. The CDR3 spans 13 residues. Trimming stripped 7 bases from V and 2 bases from J, with 12 bases between. CDR3 amino acids: CASTRRDTYEQYF. The DNA of the CDR3 is TGTGCCAGCACCCGCCGGGACACCTACGAGCAGTACTTC.

The chain couples TRBV28 to TRBJ1-3; the D gene is possibly TRBD1 (5 bases). From germline, CDR1 is MDHEN and CDR2 SYDVKM. V shed 8 bases and J shed 0 bases, with 20 bases lying between them. The CDR3 is made up of 17 amino acids. The CDR3 nucleotides are TGTGCCAGCCTCCCGCCCCCGGGGAGGGGCTCTGGAAACACCATATATTTT. Its protein is CASLPPPGRGSGNTIYF.

V usage is TRBV18 and J usage is TRBJ2-7; 7 bases fit TRBD1. The trim removed 3 bases at V and 1 base at J, leaving 3 bases unmatched. Germline CDR1 and CDR2: KGHSH and LQKENI. The CDR3 is 14 amino acids. In DNA, the CDR3 is TGTGCCAGCTCACCCCAGGACAGGTCCTACGAGCAGTACTTC. Its translation: CASSPQDRSYEQYF.

The rearrangement links TRBV28 to TRBJ2-1, with 11 bases matching TRBD2. This CDR3 comprises 15 residues. V dropped 2 bases and J dropped 6; count of bases not matched to a gene: 3. The germline gives CDR1 MDHEN, CDR2 SYDVKM. The chain's CDR3 is CASSLPGTSGNEQFF. CDR3 sequence (DNA): TGTGCCAGCAGTTTACCCGGGACTAGCGGCAATGAGCAGTTCTTC.

This clone was found a few times. V gene TRBV28 combines with J gene TRBJ2-7; 8 bases align to TRBD2. Germline CDR1 is MDHEN and CDR2 is SYDVKM. The CDR3 runs to 16 residues. V was pared by 3 bases and J by 3 bases, with 10 bases of the junction left unmatched. The chain's CDR3 is CASSFSLAGLNYEQYF. The DNA for the CDR3 is TGTGCCAGCAGTTTTTCCTTAGCGGGGCTTAACTACGAGCAGTACTTC.

V is TRBV11-2 and J is TRBJ2-3; 7 bases are shared with TRBD1. The V segment lost 5 bases and the J segment 5 bases; nucleotides outside the gene matches: 7. The CDR3 extends over 14 amino acids. Germline CDR1 reads SGHAT; CDR2 reads FQNNGV. CDR3 amino acids: CASSPAGQVDTQYF. The CDR3 DNA sequence: TGTGCCAGCAGCCCGGCCGGACAGGTAGATACGCAGTATTTT.

A few counts support this clone. The chain joins TRBV7-9 to TRBJ1-4; tentatively, D is TRBD1 (5 bases). Trimming removed 2 bases at V and 7 bases at J, with 11 bases between. Germline CDR1 is SEHNR and CDR2 is FQNEAQ (reference sequence). The length of the CDR3 is 14 residues. The CDR3 loop is CASSLSGAAEKLFF. CDR3 bases: TGTGCCAGCAGCTTAAGTGGGGCGGCTGAAAAACTGTTTTTT.

The chain employs TRBV24-1 and TRBJ2-5, with TRBD2 matching 14 bases. The germline V gene encodes CDR1 KGHDR and CDR2 SFDVKD. This CDR3 has 17 residues. With V trimmed by 2 bases and J by 5 bases, 6 bases remained unmatched. The CDR3 loop is CATSDSGTSGRWETQYF. CDR3 sequence (DNA): TGTGCCACCAGTGATTCCGGGACTAGCGGGAGATGGGAGACCCAGTACTTC.

The chain carries TRBV5-1 and TRBJ2-5; 7 bases match TRBD1. This CDR3 region has 16 residues. With 0 bases clipped from V and 4 bases from J, the junction kept 9 bases outside the gene matches. Per germline, CDR1 SGHRS and CDR2 YFSETQ. In DNA, the CDR3 is TGCGCCAGCAGCTTGGGTGGTACAGGGGTTCGAGAGACCCAGTACTTC. Amino acids: CASSLGGTGVRETQYF.

This chain connects TRBV6-4 to TRBJ2-7; D remains ambiguous. V lost 2 bases to trimming and J lost 6 bases, with 8 bases between them. CDR1 MRHNA and CDR2 SNTAGT come from the germline V gene. The CDR3 has 12 amino acids. CDR3: CASSDLRCEQYF. The DNA of the CDR3 is TGTGCCAGCAGTGACCTCCGTTGCGAGCAGTACTTC.

V gene TRBV10-1 combines with J gene TRBJ2-7; 14 positions agree with TRBD2. Germline V lookup: CDR1 WNHNN, CDR2 SYGVQD (reference sequence). V shed 2 bases and J 11 bases; nucleotides not matched to a gene: 5. The CDR3 has 14 amino acids. The CDR3 coding sequence is TGCGCCAGCAGTGAGGGACTAGCGGGGGGACCTAAGTACTTC. Translation: CASSEGLAGGPKYF.

The rearrangement joins TRBV24-1 to TRBJ2-1; 7 bases line up with TRBD1. Looked up from germline, CDR1 is KGHDR and CDR2 is SFDVKD. The J segment lost 9 bases and the V segment lost 1 base, leaving 2 bases of the junction unmatched. This CDR3 has 13 amino acids. CDR3 nucleotide sequence: TGTGCCACCAGTGATTTTAGGACAGGTGAGCAGTTCTTC. Its protein product is CATSDFRTGEQFF.

The gene calls are TRBV6-5 and TRBJ1-1; no clear D gene. With 6 bases removed from V and 0 bases from J, the gap between germline ends came to 14 bases. This CDR3 spans 15 amino acids. Germline CDR1 and CDR2: MNHEY and SVGAGI. CDR3: CASSRPPTVNTEAFF. The DNA of the CDR3 is TGTGCCAGCAGCCGACCGCCAACAGTGAACACTGAAGCTTTCTTT.

The table lists this clone with a count of one. The chain joins TRBV19 to TRBJ2-3, with D uncertain. Germline V gene lookup returns CDR1 LNHDA and CDR2 SQIVND (reference sequence). Deletions cut 3 bases from V and 3 bases from J, with 10 bases between. The CDR3 runs to 14 residues. The CDR3 DNA reads TGTGCCAGTAGTATCGAGGCGACGACAGATACGCAGTATTTT. This translates into CASSIEATTDTQYF.

The CDR3 spells CAIYQGGVSYNEQFF. DNA of the CDR3: TGTGCCATATATCAAGGGGGTGTTTCCTACAATGAGCAGTTCTTC. This sequence joins TRBV6-5 and TRBJ2-1; TRBD1 is a possible D gene (6 bases). This CDR3 has 15 residues. The germline V gene encodes CDR1 MNHEY and CDR2 SVGAGI. Trimming removed 10 bases from V and 1 base from J, with 17 bases in between.

V usage is TRBV19 and J usage is TRBJ1-5; D is perhaps TRBD1 (5 bases). This CDR3 is built from 16 residues. The germline CDR1 and CDR2 sequences are LNHDA and SQIVND (reference sequence). Trimming removed 3 bases from V and 7 bases from J, with 19 bases in between. The CDR3 nucleotides are TGTGCCAGTAGTATGGAGTCGGCCAGGGCGAACCAGCCCCAGCATTTT. Translated: CASSMESARANQPQHF. The full variable domain, in which reference TRBV19 and TRBJ1-5 provide the parts outside the CDR3, is DGGITQSPKYLFRKEGQNVTLSCEQNLNHDAMYWYRQDPGQGLRLIYYSQIVNDFQKGDIAEGYSVSREKKESFPLTVTSAQKNPTAFYLCASSMESARANQPQHFGDGTRLSIL.

The CDR3 here is CASSEPRGQGMVTEAFF. The CDR3 DNA reads TGTGCCAGCAGTGAACCTAGGGGACAGGGTATGGTAACTGAAGCTTTCTTT. The chain carries TRBV6-1 and TRBJ1-1; 9 bases are a match to TRBD1. Unmatched junction bases numbered 12, after V lost 2 bases and J lost 5 bases. Per germline, CDR1 MNHNS and CDR2 SASEGT. There are 17 residues in the CDR3.

This chain joins TRBV27 and TRBJ1-5; D is uncertain. CDR3 length: 13 residues. Germline assignment: CDR1 MNHEY and CDR2 SMNVEV (reference sequence). Trimming took off 3 bases at V and 0 bases at J, with 3 bases between the two ends. CDR3 protein: CASSLRSNQPQHF. The CDR3 region has the DNA TGTGCCAGCAGTTTGCGTAGCAATCAGCCCCAGCATTTT.

This clone was observed once. V is TRBV14 and J is TRBJ1-3; D gene unclear. Trimming took off 4 bases at V and 0 bases at J, with 7 bases between the two ends. The CDR3 sequence is 14 residues long. Germline V CDR1 and CDR2: SGHDN, FVKESK. This CDR3 is CASSPSGSGNTIYF. In DNA, the CDR3 is TGTGCCAGCAGCCCCTCCGGCTCTGGAAACACCATATATTTT.

This chain joins TRBV27 and TRBJ2-4, with 8 bases matching TRBD1. This CDR3 is 20 amino acids long. Per the germline V gene, CDR1 is MNHEY and CDR2 is SMNVEV (reference sequence). Germline trimming cut 3 bases from V and 1 base from J; bases unmatched to any gene: 17. This CDR3 is CASSLRFEGDRGRAKNIQYF. As DNA, the CDR3 is TGTGCCAGCAGTTTGAGGTTCGAGGGCGACAGGGGACGCGCCAAAAACATTCAGTACTTC.